Listed below are T cell receptor beta chains from one sample, sequenced in a study of blood T cells in healthy people across ages. MiXCR, run by TCRdb on the 5' RACE reads, gives a single entry per CDR3 protein. The data hold hundreds of thousands of distinct CDR3 sequences, with roughly three fifths observed a single time. Sample: blood. The receptors stem from a man aged 35-49 years in good health. The conserved cysteine and the conserved F or W are not part of the CDR3 here.

j_gene,len,v_gene,CDR3aa
.,10,TRBV18,ASSPRGDEQY
TRBJ2-7,9,TRBV29-1,SVFSDTEQY
TRBJ2-3,12,TRBV7-3,ASSYGASRDTQY
TRBJ1-2,12,TRBV5-1,ASSLEDSNYGYT
TRBJ1-1,13,TRBV7-3,ASSSGTPVNTEAF
TRBJ2-3,14,TRBV5-1,ASSYRVGEGTDTQY
TRBJ2-7,13,TRBV6-6,ASNPAPDSSYVQY
TRBJ2-3,13,TRBV6-4,ASSATGPSPDTQY
TRBJ2-7,14,TRBV6-5,ASTQAALAGVYEQY
TRBJ2-1,15,TRBV27,ASSPPGRRNSYNEQF
TRBJ2-6,16,TRBV18,ASSPMGTAISGANVLT
TRBJ1-2,15,TRBV4-3,ASSQVETGEGFYGYT
TRBJ2-5,13,TRBV12-3/TRBV12-4,ASSSGSGTNNEQY
TRBJ1-2,10,TRBV11-2,ASSLTSYGYT
TRBJ2-3,13,TRBV28,ASRTSGRTTDTQY